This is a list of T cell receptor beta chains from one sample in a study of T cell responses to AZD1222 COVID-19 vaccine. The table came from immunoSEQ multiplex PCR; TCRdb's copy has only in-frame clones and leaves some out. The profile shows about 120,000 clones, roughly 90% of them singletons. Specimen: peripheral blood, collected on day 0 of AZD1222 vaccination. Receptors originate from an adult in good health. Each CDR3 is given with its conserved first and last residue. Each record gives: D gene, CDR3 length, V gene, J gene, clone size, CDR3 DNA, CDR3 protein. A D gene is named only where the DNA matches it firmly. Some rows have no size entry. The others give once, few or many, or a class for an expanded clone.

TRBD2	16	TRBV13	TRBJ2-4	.	TGTGCCAGCAGCTTGGGGGGACTAGCGGTAAAAAACATTCAGTACTTC	CASSLGGLAVKNIQYF
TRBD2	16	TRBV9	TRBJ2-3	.	TGTGCCAGCAGCCTAACTAGCGGGGGCCGCACAGATACGCAGTATTTT	CASSLTSGGRTDTQYF
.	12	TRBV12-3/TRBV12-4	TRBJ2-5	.	TGTGCCAGCAGTTTGTCCCGAGAGACCCAGTACTTC	CASSLSRETQYF
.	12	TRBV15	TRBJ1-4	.	TGTGCCACCAGCGGGTCTAATGAAAAACTGTTTTTT	CATSGSNEKLFF
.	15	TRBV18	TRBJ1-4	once	TGTGCCAGCTCACCACCCAGTGCGGCTAATGAAAAACTGTTTTTT	CASSPPSAANEKLFF
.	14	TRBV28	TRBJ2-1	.	TGTGCCAGTAGTGAAACGACCATGATTAATGAGCAGTTCTTC	CASSETTMINEQFF
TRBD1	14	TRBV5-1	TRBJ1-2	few	TGCGCCAGCAGGGAGACAGGGACGTACTATGGCTACACCTTC	CASRETGTYYGYTF
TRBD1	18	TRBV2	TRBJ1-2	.	TGTGCCAGCCTCAATCTTGGACTCACAGGGGGCAGAATCTATGGCTACACCTTC	CASLNLGLTGGRIYGYTF
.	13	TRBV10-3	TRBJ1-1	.	TGTGCCATCAATAGGGGCCAAGGAACTGAAGCTTTCTTT	CAINRGQGTEAFF
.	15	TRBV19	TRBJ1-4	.	TGTGCCAGTCGCCGGGACGACCGGTATAATGAAAAACTGTTTTTT	CASRRDDRYNEKLFF
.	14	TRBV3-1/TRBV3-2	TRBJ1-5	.	TGTGCCAGCAGCCAAGAGCAAAGCAATCAGCCCCAGCATTTT	CASSQEQSNQPQHF
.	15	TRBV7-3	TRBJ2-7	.	TGTGCCAGCAGCCCACTCGGGGGCGGGGCCTACGAGCAGTACTTC	CASSPLGGGAYEQYF
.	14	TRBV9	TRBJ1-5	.	TGTGCCAGCAGCGTTTCTGGGGGGGATCAGCCCCAGCATTTT	CASSVSGGDQPQHF
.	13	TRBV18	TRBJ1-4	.	TGTGCCAGCCGGAGGGCAACTAATGAAAAACTGTTTTTT	CASRRATNEKLFF
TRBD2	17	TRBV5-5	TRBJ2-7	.	TGTGCCCGCAGCCCCGGGGCTAGCGGGGGGGGATCCTACGAGCAGTACTTC	CARSPGASGGGSYEQYF
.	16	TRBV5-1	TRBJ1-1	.	TGCGCCAGCAGCTTGGGACAGGTCTACCTGAACACTGAAGCTTTCTTT	CASSLGQVYLNTEAFF
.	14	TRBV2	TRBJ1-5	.	TGTGCCAGTGGAGGCCGACAGAGCAATCAGCCCCAGCATTTT	CASGGRQSNQPQHF
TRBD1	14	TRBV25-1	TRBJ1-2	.	TGTGCCAGCAGTCGGGGGGACAGCAGTTATGGCTACACCTTC	CASSRGDSSYGYTF
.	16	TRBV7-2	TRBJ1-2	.	TGTGCCAGCAGCTTACCACAGGGACTGGGTCTGAATGGCTACACCTTC	CASSLPQGLGLNGYTF
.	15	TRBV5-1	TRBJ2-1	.	TGCGCCAGCAGCGGAGGGACCTTACCTCTCAATGAGCAGTTCTTC	CASSGGTLPLNEQFF
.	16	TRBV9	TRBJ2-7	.	TGTGCCAGCAGCGTAGATGTGCGGAGCGACACCTACGAGCAGTACTTC	CASSVDVRSDTYEQYF
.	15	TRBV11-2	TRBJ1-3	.	TGTGCCAGCAGCTTAGGGAGAAGCTCTGGAAACACCATATATTTT	CASSLGRSSGNTIYF
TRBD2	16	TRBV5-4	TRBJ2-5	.	TGTGCCAGCAGCTCAGGACTAGCGGAAAGTAGAGAGACCCAGTACTTC	CASSSGLAESRETQYF
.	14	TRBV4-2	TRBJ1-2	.	TGTGCCAGCAGCCAGGATCGGGGGAACTATGGCTACACCTTC	CASSQDRGNYGYTF
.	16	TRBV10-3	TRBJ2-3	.	TGTGCCAGCACTACAGGAATCCGGGAGCTCACAGATACGCAGTATTTT	CASTTGIRELTDTQYF
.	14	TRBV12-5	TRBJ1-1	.	TGTGCTAGTGGTACGGGACAACGGAACACTGAAGCTTTCTTT	CASGTGQRNTEAFF
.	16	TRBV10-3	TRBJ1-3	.	TGTGCCATCAGACCGCTGGGGGGCGTAACTGGAAACACCATATATTTT	CAIRPLGGVTGNTIYF
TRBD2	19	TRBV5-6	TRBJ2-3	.	TGTGCCAGCAGCTCCCTGACTAGCGGGGGATCCTCTAGCACAGATACGCAGTATTTT	CASSSLTSGGSSSTDTQYF
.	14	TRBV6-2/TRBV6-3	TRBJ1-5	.	TGTGCCAGCAGTTATTTGGGGATGGAGCAGCCCCAGCATTTT	CASSYLGMEQPQHF
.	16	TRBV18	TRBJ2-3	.	TGTGCCAGCTCACCACCCGGTCAGTTTCGCACAGATACGCAGTATTTT	CASSPPGQFRTDTQYF
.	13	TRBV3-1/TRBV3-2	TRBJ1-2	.	TGTGCCAGCAGCCAAGTGGCAGGGATTGGCTACACCTTC	CASSQVAGIGYTF
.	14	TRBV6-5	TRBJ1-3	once	TGTGCCAGCAGCCTAACAGGGTCTGGAAACACCATATATTTT	CASSLTGSGNTIYF
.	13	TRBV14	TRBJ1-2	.	TGTGCCAGCAGCCCCCCAGGGAGCTATGGCTACACCTTC	CASSPPGSYGYTF
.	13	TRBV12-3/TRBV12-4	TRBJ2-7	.	TGTGCCAGCAGACTCGGCAGGACCTACGAGCAGTACTTC	CASRLGRTYEQYF
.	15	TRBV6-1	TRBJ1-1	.	TGTGCCAGCAGTGAATCAACAGGGCGAACAACTGAAGCTTTCTTT	CASSESTGRTTEAFF
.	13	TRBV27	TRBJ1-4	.	TGTGCCAGCTCACGTGCAACTAATGAAAAACTGTTTTTT	CASSRATNEKLFF
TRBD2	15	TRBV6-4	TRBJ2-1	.	TGTGCCAGCTCCTCGACTAGCGGGGGCCCCGGGGAGCAGTTCTTC	CASSSTSGGPGEQFF
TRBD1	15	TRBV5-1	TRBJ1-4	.	TGCGCCAGCAGCTTGCGGCCAGGGGGCAATGAAAAACTGTTTTTT	CASSLRPGGNEKLFF
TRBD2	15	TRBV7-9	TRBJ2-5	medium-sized	TGTGCCAGCAGCCCCGGACTAGCGGGGCAAGAGACCCAGTACTTC	CASSPGLAGQETQYF
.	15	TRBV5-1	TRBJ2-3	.	TGCGCCAGCAGCGACTATTTAACCGGCACAGATACGCAGTATTTT	CASSDYLTGTDTQYF
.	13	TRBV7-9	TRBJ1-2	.	TGTGCCAGCAGCCCGACAGACTTCTATGGCTACACCTTC	CASSPTDFYGYTF
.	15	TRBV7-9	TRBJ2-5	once	TGTGCCAGCAGCGCGAGCGATTCAAATCGGGAGACCCAGTACTTC	CASSASDSNRETQYF
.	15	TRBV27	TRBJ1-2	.	TGTGCCAGCAGTTTCCTAGGAGGGGAATTTAATGGCTACACCTTC	CASSFLGGEFNGYTF
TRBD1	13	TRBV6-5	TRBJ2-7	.	TGTGCCAGCAGTTACACGACAGGGTACGAGCAGTACTTC	CASSYTTGYEQYF
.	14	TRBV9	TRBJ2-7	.	TGTGCCAGCAGCTCCAGGGACTGGTCCTACGAGCAGTACTTC	CASSSRDWSYEQYF
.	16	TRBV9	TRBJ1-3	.	TGTGCCAGCAGCGTAGGCCAGGAGGGGGTTGGAAACACCATATATTTT	CASSVGQEGVGNTIYF
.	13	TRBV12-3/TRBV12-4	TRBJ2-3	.	TGTGCCAGCAGTTTGGGGGGCCGCGATACGCAGTATTTT	CASSLGGRDTQYF
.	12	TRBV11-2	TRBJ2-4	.	TGTGCCAGCAGCTTGGGCGGGGCCATTCAGTACTTC	CASSLGGAIQYF